What follows are 7 T cell receptor beta chains derived from one specimen sequenced in a study of early T cells in non-severe SARS-CoV-2 infection. TCRdb used MiXCR to reprocess the 5' RACE reads, holding one entry per CDR3 protein. The sample lists about 81,000 distinct CDR3 sequences; roughly 6% were seen once. Sequencing was carried out using whole blood. These receptor sequences come from an adult who was a healthcare worker with PCR-confirmed SARS-CoV-2 infection or an uninfected control (not recorded which).

This clonotype showed up just a few times. V and J are TRBV2 and TRBJ2-7; D might be TRBD2 (7 bases). CDR1 and CDR2 (germline): SNHLY, FYNNEI. Trimming took 7 bases from V and 2 from J, leaving 21 bases between them. This CDR3 region has 16 residues. The CDR3 DNA reads as TGTGCCAGCACCTTTCTAAGGGGGACTACTGCCTACGAGCAGTACTTC. It encodes CASTFLRGTTAYEQYF.

This clonotype has at least ten counts. The chain uses TRBV24-1 and TRBJ2-2; D unclear. Trimming shortened V by 4 bases and J by 1 base, and 0 bases separated the two germline ends. Germline CDR1 and CDR2: KGHDR and SFDVKD. This CDR3 has 12 amino acids. DNA for the CDR3: TGTGCCACCAGTGAGAACACCGGGGAGCTGTTTTTT. Translating it yields CATSENTGELFF.

This clonotype came up many times. The rearrangement uses TRBV20-1 and TRBJ2-7; D call uncertain. Per the germline V gene, CDR1 is DFQATT and CDR2 is SNEGSKA (reference sequence). Deletions cut 3 bases from V and 2 bases from J, with 8 bases between. There are 12 residues in the CDR3. The CDR3 loop reads CSARDQTYEQYF. CDR3 nucleotides: TGCAGTGCTAGGGATCAGACCTACGAGCAGTACTTC.

The chain combines TRBV12-3 or TRBV12-4 with TRBJ2-3, with 8 positions matching TRBD2. This CDR3 comprises 16 residues. J lost 4 bases, V lost 5 bases, and 11 bases had no gene match. The CDR3 protein is CASSKSAGGGADTQYF. The CDR3 DNA follows: TGTGCCAGCAGTAAGTCGGCGGGAGGCGGGGCAGATACGCAGTATTTT.

This clonotype was seen many times. The chain employs TRBV6-5 and TRBJ1-3, with D maybe TRBD1 (5 bases). The CDR3 is 16 residues long. The V end was cut by 2 bases, the J end by 0 bases, with 11 bases between. In germline, CDR1 is MNHEY, CDR2 SVGAGI. CDR3 DNA sequence: TGTGCCAGCAGTTACGGGGCCGGGAGCTCTGGAAACACCATATATTTT. This codes for CASSYGAGSSGNTIYF.

This clonotype was counted at least ten times. The rearrangement uses TRBV3-1 and TRBJ2-1; TRBD2 matches at 7 bases. Per germline, CDR1 LGHDT and CDR2 YNNKEL (reference sequence). The ends lost 2 bases at V and 12 bases at J; junction bases unmatched: 10. The CDR3 runs to 14 residues. This CDR3 is CASSQNRDYGLQFF. CDR3 sequence (DNA): TGTGCCAGCAGCCAAAACCGGGACTACGGTCTGCAGTTCTTC.

This clonotype was observed a handful of times. The chain joins TRBV5-1 to TRBJ2-3; possibly TRBD1 for D (5 bases). The germline CDR1 and CDR2 sequences are SGHRS and YFSETQ. This CDR3 is built from 14 residues. Trimming cost V 2 bases and J 4 bases, with 11 bases left between them. In DNA, the CDR3 is TGCGCCAGCAGCTTTCAGGGCCTAGCAGATACGCAGTATTTT. Protein: CASSFQGLADTQYF.